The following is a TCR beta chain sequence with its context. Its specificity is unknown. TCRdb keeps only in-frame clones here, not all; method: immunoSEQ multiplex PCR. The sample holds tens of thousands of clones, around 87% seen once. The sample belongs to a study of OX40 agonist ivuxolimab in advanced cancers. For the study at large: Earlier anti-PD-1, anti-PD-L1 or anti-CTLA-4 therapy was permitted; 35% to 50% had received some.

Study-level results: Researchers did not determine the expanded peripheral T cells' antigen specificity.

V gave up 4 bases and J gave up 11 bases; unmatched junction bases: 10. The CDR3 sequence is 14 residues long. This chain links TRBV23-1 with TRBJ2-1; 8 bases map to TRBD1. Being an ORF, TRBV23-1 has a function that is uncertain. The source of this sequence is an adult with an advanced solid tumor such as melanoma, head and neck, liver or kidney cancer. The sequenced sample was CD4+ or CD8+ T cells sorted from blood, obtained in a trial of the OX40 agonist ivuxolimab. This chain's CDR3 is CASSLYGTGHQQFF. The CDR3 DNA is TGCGCCAGCAGTCTATATGGGACAGGCCATCAGCAGTTCTTC.